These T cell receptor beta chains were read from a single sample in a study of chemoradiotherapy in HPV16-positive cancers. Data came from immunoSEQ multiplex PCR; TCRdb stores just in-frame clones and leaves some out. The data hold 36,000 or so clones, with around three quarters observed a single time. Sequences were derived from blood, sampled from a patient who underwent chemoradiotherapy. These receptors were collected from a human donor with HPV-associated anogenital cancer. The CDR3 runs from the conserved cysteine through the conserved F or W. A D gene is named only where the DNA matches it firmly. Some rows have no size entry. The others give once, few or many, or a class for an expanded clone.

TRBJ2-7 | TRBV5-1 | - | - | CASSFLTLGEQYF | TGCGCCAGCAGCTTTTTAACCCTGGGCGAGCAGTACTTC
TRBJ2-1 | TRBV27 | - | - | CASRTKGNEQFF | TGTGCCAGCAGAACTAAGGGCAATGAGCAGTTCTTC
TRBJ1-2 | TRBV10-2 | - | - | CASTLGGGSYGYTF | TGCGCCAGCACTCTCGGGGGGGGGAGCTATGGCTACACCTTC
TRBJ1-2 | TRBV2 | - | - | CASSVVRAYGYTF | TGTGCCAGCAGTGTAGTCAGGGCCTATGGCTACACCTTC
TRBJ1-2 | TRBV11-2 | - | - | CASSSLANYGYTF | TGTGCCAGCAGTTCATTAGCTAACTATGGCTACACCTTC
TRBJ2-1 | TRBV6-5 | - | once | CASTERGRADEQFF | TGTGCCAGCACGGAGAGAGGCCGGGCGGATGAGCAGTTCTTC
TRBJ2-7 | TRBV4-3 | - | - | CASSQFPGVSYEQYF | TGCGCCAGCAGCCAATTTCCAGGAGTCTCCTACGAGCAGTACTTC
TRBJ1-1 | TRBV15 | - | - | CATSRDGGGTEAFF | TGTGCCACCAGCAGAGATGGGGGGGGGACTGAAGCTTTCTTT
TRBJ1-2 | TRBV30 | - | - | CAWSVLLPNYGYTF | TGTGCCTGGAGTGTACTTTTACCTAACTATGGCTACACCTTC
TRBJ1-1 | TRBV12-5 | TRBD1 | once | CASVGTGRSEAFF | TGTGCTAGTGTAGGGACAGGGCGATCTGAAGCTTTCTTT
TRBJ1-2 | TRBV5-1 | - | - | CASSLAGAGSYGYTF | TGCGCCAGCAGCTTGGCCGGGGCGGGATCCTATGGCTACACCTTC
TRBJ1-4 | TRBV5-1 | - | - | CASSLEGGGWEKLFF | TGCGCCAGCAGCCTCGAAGGCGGGGGGTGGGAAAAACTGTTTTTT
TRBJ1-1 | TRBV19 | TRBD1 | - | CASSYSDRAPSTEAFF | TGTGCCAGTAGTTACTCCGACAGGGCCCCTAGCACTGAAGCTTTCTTT